The source of this TCR beta chain is a study of T cell responses to AZD1222 COVID-19 vaccine. Study-wide findings and caveats: In a largely white British group with more females than males, clonal diversity was possibly underestimated.

For this clone: Its antigen is unidentified.

Germline CDR1 is SEHNR and CDR2 is FQNEAQ (reference sequence). V was pared by 1 base and J by 6 bases, with 5 bases of the junction left unmatched. CDR3 length equals 17 residues. The repertoire was sequenced with immunoSEQ multiplex PCR; TCRdb's copy has only in-frame clones and lacks some. Here the sample spans more than 120,000 clones, 90% being singletons. The analysis combined second doses at about 4 or about 12 weeks. Sequenced material: peripheral blood, taken 28 days after the second AZD1222 dose. The chain links TRBV7-9 to TRBJ1-6; 11 nucleotides line up with TRBD1. This receptor was obtained from an adult who received the AZD1222 COVID-19 vaccine. The CDR3 nucleotides are TGTGCCAGCAGCTTAGGTCGGGACAGGGGGGGTAATTCACCCCTCCACTTT. This encodes CASSLGRDRGGNSPLHF.